This TCR beta chain was identified during a study of T cells expressing NK-cell markers. Libraries used 5'RACE template switching adding universal primer site and UMIs. TCRdb derives one entry per CDR3 protein from the 5' RACE reads, leaving out DNA. This sample's clone table lists about 110,000 distinct CDR3 sequences. The CDR3 length is 19 residues. CDR1 DFQATT and CDR2 SNEGSKA come from the germline V gene (reference sequence). The clonotype was recovered from a woman between 18 and 75 years old in good health. Sequenced sample: blood T cells: a sorted CD56 or NKG2C T cell subset, CD4+ or CD8+ T cells, or bulk PBMC T cells (not recorded which). The genes are TRBV20-1 and TRBJ2-2; TCRdb's D gene call, TRBD2, goes unchecked for lack of DNA. The CDR3: CSARDPFLAGTLGTGELFF.